This is a list of T cell receptor beta chains from one sample in a study of siplizumab effects on memory and regulatory T cells. Repertoires were generated with immunoSEQ multiplex PCR, while TCRdb's copy carries only in-frame clones and drops some. The table has about 110,000 clones, 90% to 95% seen once. Sequenced input: CD4+ T cells sorted from blood. The origin of the receptors is a human donor in good health. The CDR3 runs from the conserved cysteine through the conserved F or W. D genes are given only for firm matches. The size field is filled for only some rows; it gives once, few, many or a size class.

TRBV9,TRBJ2-3,.,17,TRBD1,TGTGCCAGCAGCCTAGAGGGACAGCCTGGCCGAACAGATACGCAGTATTTT,CASSLEGQPGRTDTQYF
TRBV6-1,TRBJ2-7,.,14,TRBD2,TGTGCCAGTAAGCGGGAGGGCCCCGTCGACGAGCAGTACTTC,CASKREGPVDEQYF
TRBV7-9,TRBJ2-5,.,13,.,TGTGCCAGCAGCTTAGCGGCAGAAGAGACCCAGTACTTC,CASSLAAEETQYF
TRBV4-2,TRBJ2-7,.,12,.,TGTGCCAGCAGCGAAGGCGGGGACGAGCAGTACTTC,CASSEGGDEQYF
TRBV7-3,TRBJ2-2,.,13,.,TGTGCCAGCAGCCAGCAGGAGCCCGGGGAGCTGTTTTTT,CASSQQEPGELFF
TRBV11-2,TRBJ2-7,.,11,.,TGTGCCAGCAGCTCCAGCGCCGAGCAGTACTTC,CASSSSAEQYF
TRBV2,TRBJ1-6,few,17,.,TGTGCCAGCAGGCACCCCCGATTAACAGGGAAGGGTTCACCCCTCCACTTT,CASRHPRLTGKGSPLHF
TRBV2,TRBJ1-2,.,13,.,TGTGCCAGCAGGACCGGGATCAACTATGGCTACACCTTC,CASRTGINYGYTF
TRBV10-2,TRBJ2-2,.,14,.,TGCGCCAGCAGTGTTCAAGGGCGAACCGGGGAGCTGTTTTTT,CASSVQGRTGELFF
TRBV10-3,TRBJ2-1,once,19,TRBD2,TGTGCCACCCGATCTAGCGGGAACGAACCTCATCGTTCCTACAATGAGCAGTTCTTC,CATRSSGNEPHRSYNEQFF
TRBV5-1,TRBJ2-7,.,15,TRBD2,TGCGCCAGCAGCTTGGCGCCTAGCGGCACCTACGAGCAGTACTTC,CASSLAPSGTYEQYF
TRBV11-3,TRBJ2-5,.,18,TRBD2,TGTGCCAGCAGCTTAGGAGCGGCAGCGGGACGGTACCAAGAGACCCAGTACTTC,CASSLGAAAGRYQETQYF
TRBV2,TRBJ2-1,.,15,TRBD2,TGTGCCAGCAGAGTACTAGCGGGGGGCCTCAATGAGCAGTTCTTC,CASRVLAGGLNEQFF
TRBV30,TRBJ2-4,.,18,.,TGTGCCTGGAGTGTAGGGTTTCAGGGAGTAGTGGCCAAAAACATTCAGTACTTC,CAWSVGFQGVVAKNIQYF
TRBV25-1,TRBJ2-1,.,17,TRBD2,TGTGCCAGCAAAAGGACTAGCGGGAGAGTGTCCTACAATGAGCAGTTCTTC,CASKRTSGRVSYNEQFF
TRBV10-3,TRBJ2-5,.,14,TRBD1,TGTGCCATCAGTGATGGGACAGGGGAAGAGACCCAGTACTTC,CAISDGTGEETQYF
TRBV10-3,TRBJ1-1,once,13,.,TGTGCCATCAGTGGGGACCCGAACACTGAAGCTTTCTTT,CAISGDPNTEAFF
TRBV19,TRBJ2-3,.,16,TRBD2,TGTGCCAGTAGTATGGGACTAGCGGGGCGCACAGATACGCAGTATTTT,CASSMGLAGRTDTQYF
TRBV18,TRBJ2-7,.,14,.,TGTGCCAGCTCACCAGGATTGGGACAACCCGAGCAGTACTTC,CASSPGLGQPEQYF
TRBV19,TRBJ1-2,.,11,.,TGTGCCACCGACGGCGAGTATGGCTACACCTTC,CATDGEYGYTF
TRBV9,TRBJ2-7,.,15,TRBD2,TGTGCCAGCAGCGTAGGTCCAGCGGGAGATGACGAGCAGTACTTC,CASSVGPAGDDEQYF
TRBV20-1,TRBJ2-7,.,11,.,TGCAGTGCTCAAGACAACTACGAGCAGTACTTC,CSAQDNYEQYF
TRBV4-3,TRBJ2-5,.,19,TRBD2,TGCGCCAGCAGCCAAGCGGGGGTAGCGGGAGGGGTGCCCCAAGAGACCCAGTACTTC,CASSQAGVAGGVPQETQYF
TRBV29-1,TRBJ1-2,.,11,.,TGCAGCGTTGAGGGGAACTATGGCTACACCTTC,CSVEGNYGYTF
TRBV19,TRBJ1-1,once,15,.,TGTGCCAGTAGCCCCAGGGGTATGGTTCGACCGGGGGCTTTCTTT,CASSPRGMVRPGAFF
TRBV5-1,TRBJ1-1,.,14,.,TGCGCCAGCAGCTTGTTACAGGTGGGGACTGAAGCTTTCTTT,CASSLLQVGTEAFF
TRBV5-8,TRBJ2-5,.,16,.,TGTGCCAGCAGCGTTGGACCGGGCTCCCCCTTTGAAGACCAGTACTTC,CASSVGPGSPFEDQYF
TRBV19,TRBJ2-6,.,17,.,TGTGCCAGTAAAAGACAGGAAAGATTGGATGGGGCCAACGTCCTGACTTTC,CASKRQERLDGANVLTF
TRBV19,TRBJ2-7,.,13,TRBD1,TGTGCCAGTAGTATTACAGGGGTCTTGGAGCAGTACTTC,CASSITGVLEQYF
TRBV25-1,TRBJ2-3,.,15,.,TGTGCCAGCAGTGAATCAAGGCTGAGCACAGATACGCAGTATTTT,CASSESRLSTDTQYF
TRBV27,TRBJ2-3,once,14,TRBD1,TGTGCCAGCAGTCAAGGGGGCGGCACAGATACGCAGTATTTT,CASSQGGGTDTQYF
TRBV7-8,TRBJ2-7,.,15,TRBD1,TGTGCCAGCAGCCCCACCGGGACAGGTCTGTCCGAGCAGTACTTC,CASSPTGTGLSEQYF
TRBV27,TRBJ2-7,.,13,TRBD1,TGTGCCAGCAGCCGGAAACAGGGGGACGAGCAGTACTTC,CASSRKQGDEQYF
TRBV2,TRBJ1-3,.,16,TRBD1,TGTGCCAGCAGCGGGGACAGAGATTACTCTGGAAACACCATATATTTT,CASSGDRDYSGNTIYF
TRBV11-2,TRBJ2-7,once,13,TRBD1,TGTGCCAGCAGGCGGACAGGGGGCCGCGAGCAGTACTTC,CASRRTGGREQYF
TRBV5-1,TRBJ2-7,few,14,.,TGCGCCAGCAGCTTGACCCGGCGGGCCTACGAGCAGTACTTC,CASSLTRRAYEQYF
TRBV11-3,TRBJ1-1,.,16,.,TGTGCCAGCAGCTTAGGGGGCGGGGGAAGTCGTACTGAAGCTTTCTTT,CASSLGGGGSRTEAFF
TRBV7-2,TRBJ1-5,.,16,.,TGTGCCAGCAGCTCAGCCATGGGGCAGATGCGACAGCCCCAGCATTTT,CASSSAMGQMRQPQHF
TRBV6-5,TRBJ1-3,once,15,TRBD1,TGTGCCAGCAGTGGGACAGGGGTCGTTGGAAACACCATATATTTT,CASSGTGVVGNTIYF
TRBV7-6,TRBJ2-5,.,15,.,TGTGCCAGCAGCTTAGCGTCACGGGTGGCTGAGACCCAGTACTTC,CASSLASRVAETQYF
TRBV5-3,TRBJ1-1,.,16,.,TGTGCCAGAAGCGTGGACCGACATATTTTGAACACTGAAGCTTTCTTT,CARSVDRHILNTEAFF
TRBV5-4,TRBJ1-1,.,15,.,TGTGCCAGCAGCCTACTCGGACAGATTAGCACTGAAGCTTTCTTT,CASSLLGQISTEAFF
TRBV9,TRBJ2-2,.,15,TRBD2,TGTGCCAGCAGCGTTCAGGGACTAGCGCCCGGGGAGCTGTTTTTT,CASSVQGLAPGELFF
TRBV6-6,TRBJ1-5,.,16,.,TGTGCCAGCACTACCCGGGTCACAAAAATTAATCAGCCCCAGCATTTT,CASTTRVTKINQPQHF
TRBV29-1,TRBJ2-7,.,13,.,TGCAGCGCCCGGGGCGCCAGATCCTACGAGCAGTACTTC,CSARGARSYEQYF
TRBV2,TRBJ1-1,.,13,.,TGTGCCGGACTTGGGTCCATGAACACTGAAGCTTTCTTT,CAGLGSMNTEAFF
TRBV14,TRBJ1-3,.,17,.,TGTGCCAGCAGCCCCTGGGACCGGGACTACGGTGGAAACACCATATATTTT,CASSPWDRDYGGNTIYF
TRBV2,TRBJ2-3,.,12,.,TGTGCCAGCAGGGGACCCTACGATACGCAGTATTTT,CASRGPYDTQYF
TRBV19,TRBJ2-3,.,13,.,TGTGCCAGTAGGATAGATTCCACAGATACGCAGTATTTT,CASRIDSTDTQYF
TRBV6-7,TRBJ1-1,.,16,TRBD1,TGTGCCAGCAGTAGCGGGAACCGGGACAGGGTAGGGGAAGCTTTCTTT,CASSSGNRDRVGEAFF
TRBV9,TRBJ1-3,.,14,.,TGTGCCAGCAGCACGGGGGCGCGAGGAAACACCATATATTTT,CASSTGARGNTIYF
TRBV7-2,TRBJ2-3,.,16,.,TGTGCCAGCAGCTTATGGGGGAGGCGAAACACAGATACGCAGTATTTT,CASSLWGRRNTDTQYF
TRBV27,TRBJ1-2,.,14,.,TGTGCCAGCAGTCAACGACAGGTACTTTCCGGCTACACCTTC,CASSQRQVLSGYTF
TRBV5-1,TRBJ2-7,once,18,TRBD2,TGCGCCAGCAGTCCTACTCTAGCGGGAGGCCTCCGCTCCTACGAGCAGTACTTC,CASSPTLAGGLRSYEQYF
TRBV2,TRBJ2-1,.,12,.,TGTGCCAGCCTCGCGGGGTACAATGAGCAGTTCTTC,CASLAGYNEQFF
TRBV5-1,TRBJ2-7,.,14,TRBD2,TGCGCCAGCAGCTCGGGACTAGCGGGAGATCTGCAGTACTTC,CASSSGLAGDLQYF
TRBV7-2,TRBJ1-2,.,11,.,TGTGCCAGCAGCTTAACAGGCCTCTACACCTTC,CASSLTGLYTF
TRBV6-5,TRBJ2-1,once,15,.,TGTGCCAGCAGTTCCCCCCGCAGTAGTTACAATGAGCAGTTCTTC,CASSSPRSSYNEQFF
TRBV6-5,TRBJ2-7,once,14,.,TGTGCCAGCAGTTACTCGGCCCTGGGATACGAGCAGTACTTC,CASSYSALGYEQYF
TRBV5-1,TRBJ2-7,.,13,TRBD1,TGCGCCAGCACTCCCGGGACAGATTACGAGCAGTACTTC,CASTPGTDYEQYF